This passage covers 23 T cell receptor beta chains from one sample sequenced in a study of T cells in Graves' hyperthyroidism and ophthalmopathy. RNA transcripts provided the source from which TCR beta CDR3 regions were amplified. First-round RT-PCR of the TCR CDR3 relied on the HTBI primer set. TCRdb itself ran the multiplex PCR reads through MiXCR, one entry per CDR3 protein. The table lists a few hundred thousand distinct CDR3 sequences, around 15% of them singletons. Material for sequencing was blood. The receptors originated from a woman aged 60-75 years with Graves' ophthalmopathy.

As DNA, the CDR3 is TGTGCCAGCAGCTTAGGGCTAGCGGTTCCCCTAGGGGGAGAGACCCAGTACTTC. Protein sequence: CASSLGLAVPLGGETQYF. This rearrangement joins TRBV7-3 to TRBJ2-5; TRBD2 is a possible D gene (7 bases). Germline CDR1 SGHTA, CDR2 FQGTGA. Trimming removed 2 bases at V and 4 bases at J, with 23 bases between. The CDR3 totals 18 residues.

This clonotype was observed at least ten times. The J gene is TRBJ2-7, the V gene TRBV27; 9 nucleotides line up with TRBD1. CDR3 length: 14 residues. The trim removed 4 bases at V and 5 bases at J, leaving 6 bases unmatched. Germline CDR1 reads MNHEY; CDR2 reads SMNVEV (reference sequence). CDR3 DNA: TGTGCCAGCAGTTCGGGACAGGGAATAAACGAGCAGTACTTC. Its translation: CASSSGQGINEQYF.

The chain joins TRBV19 to TRBJ2-5; 8 bases are shared with TRBD2. V was clipped by 10 bases and J by 1 base; unmatched bases: 5. The CDR3 totals 13 residues. Germline V gene sequence: CDR1 LNHDA, CDR2 SQIVND (reference sequence). The CDR3 loop is CATSAGAQETQYF. The CDR3 nucleotides read TGTGCCACCTCAGCGGGAGCCCAAGAGACCCAGTACTTC.

The chain is built from TRBV29-1 and TRBJ2-1; TRBD2 is a possible D gene (5 bases). CDR1 is SQVTM and CDR2 is ANQGSEA in the germline V gene. The V and J ends lost 4 bases and 10 bases respectively, with 17 bases between them. This CDR3 has 13 residues. The CDR3 loop is CSVVEVREGEQFF. CDR3 nucleotides: TGCAGCGTTGTGGAGGTGAGGGAAGGGGAGCAGTTCTTC.

The table lists this clonotype with many counts. This sequence joins TRBV2 and TRBJ2-1, with 10 positions matching TRBD2. CDR1 and CDR2 (germline): SNHLY, FYNNEI. The CDR3 is 16 amino acids. V dropped 8 bases and J dropped 8; count of bases not matched to a gene: 15. DNA of the CDR3: TGTGCCAGCTTGCCCAGCGGGAGGGGGGGGATAGATGAGCAGTTCTTC. This sequence encodes CASLPSGRGGIDEQFF.

The table lists this clonotype with a few counts. A much larger clone is a single base away; this may be a read error. This rearrangement joins TRBV2 to TRBJ2-2; 9 nucleotides align to TRBD2. This CDR3 comprises 16 residues. In germline, CDR1 is SNHLY, CDR2 FYNNEI. This chain's CDR3 is CASGEMIAGVVGELFF. For the CDR3, the DNA is TGTGCCAGCGGTGAAATGATAGCGGGAGTGGTCGGGGAGCTGTTTTTT.

The table lists this clonotype with many counts. V and J are TRBV7-2 and TRBJ2-7; tentative D call: TRBD1 (6 bases). Germline-derived CDR1 and CDR2 are SGHTA and FQGNSA. V was cut by 5 bases and J by 2 bases, with 19 bases left in between. This CDR3 has 16 amino acids. The CDR3 here is CASSNNPRDIPYEQYF. CDR3 nucleotide sequence: TGTGCCAGCAGCAACAACCCTCGGGACATCCCCTACGAGCAGTACTTC.

The V gene is TRBV4-1, the J gene TRBJ1-1, with D possibly TRBD1 on 5 matching bases. The V and J ends lost 3 bases and 7 bases respectively, with 18 bases between them. Looked up from germline, CDR1 is MGHRA and CDR2 is YSYEKL. The CDR3 length is 15 residues. The CDR3 here is CASSHGGMRVDEAFF. CDR3 bases: TGCGCCAGCAGCCACGGGGGGATGAGGGTTGATGAAGCTTTCTTT.

This clonotype was picked up many times. V is TRBV2 and J is TRBJ2-1; no clear D. V was trimmed by 6 bases and J by 7 bases, leaving 7 bases between them. Germline CDR1 SNHLY, CDR2 FYNNEI. This CDR3 spans 11 amino acids. In DNA form, the CDR3 reads TGTGCCAGCAGGAATGGAAATGAGCAGTTCTTC. It encodes CASRNGNEQFF.

This chain links TRBV29-1 with TRBJ2-3, with a possible D match to TRBD2 (7 bases). V was cut by 4 bases and J by 1 base, with 12 bases left in between. The CDR3 contains 14 residues. Germline CDR1 and CDR2: SQVTM and ANQGSEA. The CDR3 region is CSVVGGVGTDTQYF. The CDR3, as DNA: TGCAGCGTTGTAGGGGGGGTCGGCACAGATACGCAGTATTTT.

The chain couples TRBV24-1 to TRBJ2-1; TRBD2 might be the D (5 bases). V lost 3 bases and J lost 8, with 13 bases in between. Germline CDR1 KGHDR, CDR2 SFDVKD. This CDR3 has 14 residues. CDR3 in amino acids: CATSDSGLFDEQFF. CDR3 sequence (DNA): TGTGCCACCAGTGATAGCGGACTTTTCGATGAGCAGTTCTTC.

The chain uses TRBV5-6 and TRBJ2-5, with 11 bases lining up with TRBD2. The length of the CDR3 is 15 residues. The V and J ends lost 3 bases and 9 bases, in that order; junction bases with no gene match: 10. CDR1 SGHDT and CDR2 YYEEEE come from the germline V gene. CDR3 in DNA: TGTGCCAGCAGCTCCGGGACTAGCGGACACTTGGCCCAGTACTTC. It encodes CASSSGTSGHLAQYF.

This clonotype was seen many times. J is TRBJ2-5 and V is TRBV4-1; D uncertain. From germline, CDR1 is MGHRA and CDR2 YSYEKL. The CDR3 runs 14 residues. V was cut by 0 bases and J by 7 bases, with 12 bases left in between. CDR3 sequence: CASSQEAFPPTQYF. The CDR3 nucleotides read TGCGCCAGCAGCCAAGAGGCCTTTCCTCCGACCCAGTACTTC.

The V call is TRBV20-1, the J call TRBJ2-3; TRBD2 agrees at 10 bases. The CDR3 runs to 15 residues. J gave up 1 base and V 6 bases, and 7 bases lay outside the gene matches. Per the germline V gene, CDR1 is DFQATT and CDR2 is SNEGSKA (reference sequence). The CDR3 region is CSAINSGRGTDTQYF. The DNA for the CDR3 is TGCAGTGCCATCAACAGCGGGAGGGGCACAGATACGCAGTATTTT.

This clonotype was seen ten or more times. This chain joins TRBV7-3 and TRBJ2-1; TRBD2 matches 10 bases. CDR3 length: 17 residues. The ends lost 2 bases at V and 6 bases at J; junction bases unmatched: 10. Germline V gives CDR1 SGHTA, CDR2 FQGTGA. CDR3 residues: CASSLGFELAGSNEQFF. Written as DNA, the CDR3 is TGTGCCAGCAGCTTAGGTTTCGAACTAGCGGGAAGCAATGAGCAGTTCTTC.

This clonotype was seen only a few times. V is TRBV5-1 and J is TRBJ2-1; the match to TRBD2 covers 7 bases. Per germline, CDR1 SGHRS and CDR2 YFSETQ. V lost 1 base to trimming and J lost 8 bases; unmatched junction nucleotides: 15. The CDR3 length is 17 residues. This chain's CDR3 is CASSLRVAGPVRDEQFF. The DNA of the CDR3 is TGCGCCAGCAGCTTGAGAGTAGCGGGCCCTGTTAGGGATGAGCAGTTCTTC.

The V gene is TRBV6-1, the J gene TRBJ2-2, with D maybe TRBD1 (6 bases). CDR3 size: 15 residues. Looked up from germline, CDR1 is MNHNS and CDR2 is SASEGT. Trimming removed 6 bases from V and 4 bases from J, with 15 bases in between. This chain's CDR3 is CASRTGGTVTGELFF. The CDR3 DNA reads as TGTGCCAGCAGGACAGGCGGAACGGTCACCGGGGAGCTGTTTTTT.

This clonotype was seen a handful of times. The chain uses TRBV30 and TRBJ2-7, with 10 bases lining up with TRBD1. CDR1 is GTSNPN and CDR2 is SVGIG in the germline V gene (reference sequence). Trimming at V came to 3 bases and at J to 4 bases, leaving 9 bases not matched to a gene. The CDR3 is 15 residues long. CDR3 protein: CAWRPSGTGEYEQYF. The CDR3 DNA sequence: TGTGCCTGGAGGCCCTCCGGGACAGGGGAATACGAGCAGTACTTC. The complete variable domain, with remaining parts taken from reference TRBV30 and TRBJ2-7, reads SQTIHQWPATLVQPVGSPLSLECTVEGTSNPNLYWYRQAAGRGLQLLFYSVGIGQISSEVPQNLSASRPQDRQFILSSKKLLLSDSGFYLCAWRPSGTGEYEQYFGPGTRLTVT.

This clonotype showed up many times. V and J are TRBV2 and TRBJ2-1; 11 bases fit TRBD1. Germline-derived CDR1 and CDR2 are SNHLY and FYNNEI. The ends lost 6 bases at V and 6 bases at J; junction bases unmatched: 13. CDR3 length equals 17 residues. CDR3 nucleotides: TGTGCCAGCAGCGTAGGACCTCCGGGACAGGGGGGCAATGAGCAGTTCTTC. It yields the protein CASSVGPPGQGGNEQFF.

Concerning this clonotype: A much larger clone differs by one base, so this may be a read error. The gene calls are TRBV6-1 and TRBJ2-1, with D uncertain. The length of the CDR3 is 15 residues. Germline V CDR1 and CDR2: MNHNS, SASEGT. V lost 5 bases, J lost 0 bases, and 11 bases lay in between. CDR3: CASSSRSSSYNEQFF. The CDR3 DNA reads TGTGCCAGCAGTTCCCGCAGTAGCTCCTACAATGAGCAGTTCTTC.

This clonotype showed up just a few times. V gene TRBV20-1 combines with J gene TRBJ2-7; 8 positions match TRBD2. V trimming: 6 bases; J trimming: 7 bases; junction bases outside the gene matches: 23. The germline V gene has CDR1 DFQATT and CDR2 SNEGSKA (reference sequence). The CDR3 spans 17 residues. Here the CDR3 reads CSAQPPLQKRERWEQYF. CDR3 DNA sequence: TGCAGTGCCCAACCCCCCTTGCAAAAGCGGGAGCGATGGGAGCAGTACTTC.

As concerns this clonotype: A single base separates this from a much larger clone, so it may be a read error. This chain connects TRBV7-2 to TRBJ2-1, with D possibly matching TRBD2 (6 bases). CDR3 length: 16 amino acids. Germline values: CDR1 SGHTA, CDR2 FQGNSA. CDR3 sequence: CASSLLGGLLYSEQFF. The CDR3 nucleotides are TGTGCCAGCAGCTTATTAGGAGGGCTATTGTACAGTGAGCAGTTCTTC.

The chain combines TRBV24-1 with TRBJ2-2; no firm D call. The germline V gene encodes CDR1 KGHDR and CDR2 SFDVKD. The CDR3 spans 14 residues. Trimming removed 4 bases from V and 4 bases from J, with 9 bases in between. Written as DNA, the CDR3 is TGTGCCACCAGTGAGCCCACACTCACCGGGGAGCTGTTTTTT. This gives the protein CATSEPTLTGELFF.